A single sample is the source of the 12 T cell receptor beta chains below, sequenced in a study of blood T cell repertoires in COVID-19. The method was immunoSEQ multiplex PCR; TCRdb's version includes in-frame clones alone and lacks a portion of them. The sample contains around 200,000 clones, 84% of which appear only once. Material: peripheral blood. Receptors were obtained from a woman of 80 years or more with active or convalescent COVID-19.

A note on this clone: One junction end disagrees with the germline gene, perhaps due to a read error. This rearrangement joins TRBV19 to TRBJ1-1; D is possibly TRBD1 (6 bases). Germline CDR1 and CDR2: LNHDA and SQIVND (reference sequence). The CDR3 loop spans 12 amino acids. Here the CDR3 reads CASSKPPGVGIF. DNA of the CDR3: TGTGCCAGTAGTAAACCCCCAGGGGTCGGGATCTTT.

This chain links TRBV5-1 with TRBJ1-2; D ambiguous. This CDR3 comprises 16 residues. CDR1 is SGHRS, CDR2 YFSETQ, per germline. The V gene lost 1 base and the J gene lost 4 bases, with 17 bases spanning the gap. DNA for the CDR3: TGCGCCAGCAGCTTGTCGGCGGCCAGAAGTATCTATGGCTACACCTTC. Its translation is CASSLSAARSIYGYTF.

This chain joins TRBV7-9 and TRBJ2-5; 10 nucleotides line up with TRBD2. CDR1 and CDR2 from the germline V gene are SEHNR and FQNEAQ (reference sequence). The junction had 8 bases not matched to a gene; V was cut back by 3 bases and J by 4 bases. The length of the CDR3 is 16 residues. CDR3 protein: CASSFWSGRAPETQYF. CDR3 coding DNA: TGTGCCAGCAGCTTCTGGAGCGGGAGGGCCCCAGAGACCCAGTACTTC.

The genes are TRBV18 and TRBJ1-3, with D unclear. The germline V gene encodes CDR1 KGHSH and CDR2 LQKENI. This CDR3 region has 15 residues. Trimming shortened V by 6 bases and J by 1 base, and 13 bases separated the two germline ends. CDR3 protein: CASSAHSPSGNTIYF. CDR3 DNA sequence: TGTGCCAGCTCCGCACACAGTCCTTCTGGAAACACCATATATTTT.

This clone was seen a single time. The CDR3, as DNA: TGTGCCAGCAGCCAAGATGGTCCGGGGGCTAATGAAAAACTGTTTTTT. This encodes CASSQDGPGANEKLFF. V and J are TRBV3-1 (or the pseudogene TRBV3-2) and TRBJ1-4; D may be TRBD1 (5 bases). This CDR3 is 16 amino acids long. The V gene lost 0 bases and the J gene lost 3 bases, with 11 bases spanning the gap. CDR1 and CDR2 from the germline V gene are LGHDT and YNNKEL (reference sequence).

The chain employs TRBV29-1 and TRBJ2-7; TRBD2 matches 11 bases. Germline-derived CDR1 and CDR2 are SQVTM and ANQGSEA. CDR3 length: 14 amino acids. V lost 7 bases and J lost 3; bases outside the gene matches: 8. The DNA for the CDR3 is TGCAGCGCGTCCCCCGGGACTAGCGGCTACGAGCAGTACTTC. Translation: CSASPGTSGYEQYF.

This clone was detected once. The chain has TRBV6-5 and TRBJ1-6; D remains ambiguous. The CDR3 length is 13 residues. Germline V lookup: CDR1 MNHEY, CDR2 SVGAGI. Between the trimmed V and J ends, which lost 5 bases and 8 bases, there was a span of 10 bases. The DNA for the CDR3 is TGTGCCAGCAGTACCGTGCGGTATTCACCCCTCCACTTT. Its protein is CASSTVRYSPLHF.

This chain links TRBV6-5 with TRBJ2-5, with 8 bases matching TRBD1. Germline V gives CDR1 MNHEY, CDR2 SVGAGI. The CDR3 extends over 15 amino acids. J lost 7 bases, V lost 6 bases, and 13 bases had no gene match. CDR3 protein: CASRKTGDQIGTQYF. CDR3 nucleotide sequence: TGTGCCAGCAGGAAGACAGGGGATCAGATTGGGACCCAGTACTTC.

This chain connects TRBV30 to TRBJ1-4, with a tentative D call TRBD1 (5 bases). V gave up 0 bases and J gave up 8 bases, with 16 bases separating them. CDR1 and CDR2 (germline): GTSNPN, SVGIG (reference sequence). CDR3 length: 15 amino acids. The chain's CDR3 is CAWSVQAPAGEKLFF. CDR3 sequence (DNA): TGTGCCTGGAGTGTACAGGCCCCAGCGGGGGAAAAACTGTTTTTT. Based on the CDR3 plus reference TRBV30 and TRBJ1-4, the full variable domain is SQTIHQWPATLVQPVGSPLSLECTVEGTSNPNLYWYRQAAGRGLQLLFYSVGIGQISSEVPQNLSASRPQDRQFILSSKKLLLSDSGFYLCAWSVQAPAGEKLFFGSGTQLSVL.

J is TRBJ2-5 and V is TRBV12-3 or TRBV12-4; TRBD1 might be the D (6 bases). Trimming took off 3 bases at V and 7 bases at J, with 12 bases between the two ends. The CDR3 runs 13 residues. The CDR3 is CASSFGQPRTQYF. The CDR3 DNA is TGTGCCAGCAGTTTCGGACAGCCTAGGACCCAGTACTTC.

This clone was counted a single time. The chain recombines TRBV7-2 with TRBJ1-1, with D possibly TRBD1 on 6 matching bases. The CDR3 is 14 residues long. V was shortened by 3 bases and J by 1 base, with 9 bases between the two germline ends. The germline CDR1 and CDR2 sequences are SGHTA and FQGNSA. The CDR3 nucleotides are TGTGCCAGCAGCTTGGGACAACCGAACACTGAAGCTTTCTTT. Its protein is CASSLGQPNTEAFF.

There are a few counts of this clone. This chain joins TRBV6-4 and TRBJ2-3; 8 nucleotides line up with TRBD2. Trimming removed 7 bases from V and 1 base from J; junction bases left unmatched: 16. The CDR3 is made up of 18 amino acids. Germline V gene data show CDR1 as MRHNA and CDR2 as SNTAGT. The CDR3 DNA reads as TGTGCCAGCAACATCGGACCGTCGACTAGCGCCCGCACAGATACGCAGTATTTT. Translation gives CASNIGPSTSARTDTQYF.